This T cell receptor beta chain originates from a study of blood T cell repertoires in COVID-19 (dated by TCRdb to between 2020 and 2021). Some background on the complete study: Collaborator samples came from the United States, Italy and Spain and covered acute and convalescent phases of COVID-19. The prospective study material was composed of cDNA or gDNA derived from T cells, B-cell-depleted T cells, or PBMCs. Subjects who had been exposed to COVID-19, were actively infected with it, or had recovered from it provided the deeply sampled blood TCRbeta repertoires that made up the dataset. The repertoires were released in a freely available public database meant as a resource for research on the immune response to SARS-CoV-2. Samples came from the ongoing ImmuneRACE study (first 160 participants) plus 1,254 subjects from 6 global collaborators. The sample metadata nearly always contained a de-identified subject ID, COVID-19 status, age in years and sex. HLA class I and class II types, where available, came from metadata supplied by the sample provider rather than from assay-based typing. The paper's findings and limits, for the study overall: The quantity of clinical and demographic metadata differed by source and by participant and was supplied without curation.

Turning to this clone: What this receptor recognizes is not known. No qualities accompany the bases; no much larger clone lies one base away.

TCRbeta CDR3 regions were amplified from genomic DNA using the immunoSEQ Assay, a bias-controlled multiplex PCR. In the paper's pipeline: The number of nucleated cells in each sample was estimated from the amplification of reference gene primers within the assay. To quantify the absolute abundance of each unique TCRbeta CDR3 rearrangement, sequence reads were collapsed and filtered. For each sample, productive Simpson clonality was calculated as the square root of Simpson's diversity index across productive rearrangements. TCRdb limited this immuneACCESS table to in-frame rearrangements with V and J called. A share of clones is missing; checked studies link under half to unresolved V genes, and the rest is unexplained. That table is the source of V, J and clone size, and D and trimming were worked out from the DNA. For this sample the table gives some 200,000 clones, of which about 85% were detected only once. The ten largest account for 4.5% to 5.5% of the sample.

Samples from volunteer blood donors who had recovered from COVID-19 were contributed by a second Seattle source. Each collaborating institution followed its own protocols to collect whole blood in K2EDTA tubes. For TCRbeta analysis, collaborators shipped samples as frozen whole blood, isolated PBMCs, or DNA extracted from either of those sample types. Relative to germline, V is missing 4 bases and J is missing 6 bases, with 8 bases of the junction outside any gene match. CDR1 and CDR2 were assigned from the germline V gene (reference sequence) as LNHNV and YYDKDF. The cysteine opens and the phenylalanine closes a CDR3 of 15 amino acids. The DNA shown is the 45-base CDR3, in frame from base 1.

This receptor chain uses TRBV15 and TRBJ1-5; 8 bases in the junction line up with TRBD1. Sequencing used peripheral blood. This sequence was found in a woman aged 55-69 years who had recovered from COVID-19. CDR3 reads: CATSTRTGSSQPQHF. The nucleotide sequence reads as follows: TGTGCCACCAGCACCCGGACAGGGAGTAGTCAGCCCCAGCATTTT.